The T cell receptor (beta chain) under discussion was sequenced for a study of cytomegalovirus exposure and HLA in healthy donors (dated by TCRdb to the late 2010s). Background on the whole study: An earlier analysis of roughly 500 of the donors reported more than 250 Gb of sequence data and roughly 100 million unique TCR beta sequences from about 200 million T cells. Besides the first cohort of 666 subjects, a separate validation cohort made up of over 95 different subjects was used. The later analysis used no new phenotypic data to find candidate immune exposures, relying instead on TCR beta sequences and their occurrence across donors. Across some 400 genotyped donors of the cohort, an average of about 250,000 unique TCR beta nucleotide sequences per donor were sequenced, and roughly 20% of those sequences were non-productive. High-throughput TCR immunosequencing, statistical association of individual TCRs with disease status, and machine learning were combined to predict cytomegalovirus infection status. The number of donors typed differed by locus, with roughly 620-630 for A, B, C, DRB1 and DQB1, around 520 for DQA1, some 570 for DPA1, and 400 to 490 for DPB1. An earlier analysis of approximately 640 of the donors applied high-throughput TCR beta sequencing to assess whether each TCR beta V gene segment acted as functional or pseudogenic. The aim of the study was to test whether cataloging public T cell receptors could identify signatures of past pathogen exposure. Approximately 300 gigabases of sequencing data and around 85 million unique TCR sequences made up an early release that covered over 550 HLA-typed donors. The study profiled the T cell repertoires of about 720 subjects by immunosequencing and related them to cytomegalovirus serostatus. Every discovery cohort repertoire had been produced on one sequencing platform. A later analysis re-analyzed previously published TCR beta repertoires from roughly 630 donors and added high-resolution HLA genotyping to study TCR occurrence patterns. HLA typing included class I and class II loci at four-digit resolution. About 5 DR-DQ haplotypes were handled as single units for association and clustering, since linkage in the cohort was strong. Donor age, sex, ethnicity and CMV serostatus were compiled together with the repertoire data. A later genetic analysis took genome-wide SNP genotypes for about three fifths of the 666 donors and used that subset as a discovery cohort. Of the roughly 430 genotyped donors, over 65% fell in the genetic ancestry cluster associated with self-reported Caucasian donors.

The library was produced with the immunoSEQ multiplex PCR assay. A mixture of 60 forward primers for TCR Vbeta segments and 13 reverse primers for TCR Jbeta segments was used in the multiplex PCR. Amplification of the CDR3 region of rearranged TCR beta genes was performed with a multiplex PCR assay on genomic DNA. The Illumina HiSeq System was used to sequence the amplified TCR beta libraries as 87-base-pair reads. Per the original workflow: Across the 500 to 750 repertoires, a later analysis counted around 80 million unique TCR beta chains, 9.5 million to 12 million of which were shared by at least two donors. Raw reads were error-corrected and collapsed into unique sequences with a nearest-neighbor algorithm that merged closely related sequences to remove PCR and sequencing errors. CDR3 sequences were aligned to IMGT reference sequences to assign V, D and J gene segments. For a sequence to be retained, a match of at least six nucleotides to both a V gene segment and a J gene segment was required. Rearrangements were called productive when the CDR3 lacked stop codons and stayed in frame with V and J; all others were non-productive. Following IMGT convention, CDR3 was defined as the stretch from the second conserved V-encoded cysteine to the conserved J-encoded phenylalanine. The earlier analysis of a few hundred of the donors excluded sequences that lacked an unambiguous match to a single V gene segment. An earlier analysis of a few hundred of the donors called V segments functional above 56.7% productive rearrangements and segregating when the between-donor standard deviation exceeded 5%. A statistical classification framework was developed to diagnose cytomegalovirus status using the catalog of TCR beta chain sequences. A later analysis assigned V and J genes by comparing TCR nucleotide sequences with IMGT/GENE-DB human TR gene sequences. A later analysis assigned CDR3 sequences and most-parsimonious VDJ recombination scenarios with the TCRdist pipeline. A later analysis defined each TCR beta chain by its CDR3 amino acid sequence plus V-gene family, and excluded reads lacking a unique V-gene family. In a later analysis, a few hundred highly shared, low-generation-probability nucleotide sequences were removed to address suspected cross-contamination and a sequencing artifact. In a later analysis, a clonal expansion index was calculated for each public chain from normalized within-repertoire ranks of inferred template counts. In a later analysis, generation probabilities were computed with a VDJ recombination model fitted to out-of-frame rearrangements, and the resulting probabilities were checked against IGoR. In a later analysis, TCR-TCR, TCR-HLA and TCR-CMV co-occurrence was scored with hypergeometric tests, and a repertoire-size bias correction was applied to TCR pairs. False discovery rates were estimated in a later analysis by permuting HLA or CMV assignments 20 times. A later analysis grouped co-occurring TCRs with DBSCAN, adding TCRdist sequence similarity when clustering within HLA-allele-positive subsets. Co-occurrence clustering excluded repertoires with fewer than 30,000 or more than 120,000 public chains, plus five with anomalous nucleotide sharing. TCRdb re-hosts the immuneACCESS table, in-frame sequences only. Its copies lack some clones; in the studies checked, an unresolved V gene accounts for under half of them, and the cause for the rest is not known. V and J calls and clone size are copied from that table; D and trimming were computed from the DNA. Here the sample has approximately 76,000 clones; 65% to 80% occur a single time. The ten largest make up about 2.5% of the sample.

With regard to this clone: The antigen it binds to is not known. Base-call qualities are not available, and no considerably larger clone is one nucleotide away.

What the study reported, not specific to this receptor: Some IMGT-functional V segments, including TRBV6-2 and TRBV6-3, could not be told apart with the 87-base-pair reads, so those segments were excluded. Broadly in line with IMGT annotations, most TCR beta V segments showed up in productive rearrangements about 90% or about 30% of the time in an earlier analysis of 587 of the donors. CMV serostatus was the only immune exposure information available for the cohort. Compared with the approximately 710-donor mean, donors in an Asian-associated ancestry cluster had fewer N-insertions in productive TCRs, according to a later genetic analysis. Three of the identified cytomegalovirus-associated TCR beta chains were confirmed in vitro to be specific for cytomegalovirus antigens. The authors suggested that the approach could potentially be generalized to other disease states and immunological phenotypes. The earlier analysis of 587 of the donors excluded 15 to 20 rarely observed V segments, including chromosome 9 orphons, because counts were too low. A later analysis found that HLA-associated TCR beta chains were more clonally expanded and had lower generation probabilities than equally common non-associated chains. While some public TCRs were present in many individuals, most TCR sequences turned up only very rarely across donors. Presence/absence analyses assumed roughly uniform sequencing depth across donors, an assumption that may not hold. A total of 150 to 200 TCR beta chains were listed by the study as associated with cytomegalovirus. A group of highly shared sequence variants was considered likely to be a technical artifact of the sequencing pipeline. The cohort was sequenced for TCR beta chains only, and without alpha or paired-chain data the features that could be detected were limited. A further reported finding was that TCR beta sequences accurately predicted the HLA-A and HLA-B alleles for most subjects in the first cohort. A later analysis associated about 17,000 TCR beta sequences with specific HLA alleles at a false discovery rate of 0.05. A later analysis reported that several top co-occurrence clusters appeared linked to parvovirus B19, influenza, CMV and Epstein-Barr virus. A later analysis found that most CMV-associated TCR beta chains appeared HLA-restricted, with HLA associations seemingly driven largely by CMV exposure. In a later genetic analysis, a missense DCLRE1C variant was associated with V-gene and J-gene trimming of TCR beta chains, and the association was replicated in an independent cohort. Correlated functional status among segregating V segments might be attributable to linkage disequilibrium, but an unknown experimental factor could not be ruled out. A later analysis found that TCR association rates varied across HLA loci, with DRB1 alleles showing the most associated TCRs and HLA-C alleles the fewest. The classifier was reported to diagnose cytomegalovirus status with high specificity and sensitivity in both the original and validation cohorts. Because HLA typing was missing for some donors at each locus, association tests included only the typed subset. When HLA alleles, especially DR and DQ, strongly co-occurred, TCR associations were difficult to assign to individual alleles.

The cohort comprised under 700 healthy bone marrow donors. All cohort members were sampled while nominally healthy, although unrecorded immune exposures were likely present. The donor was CMV seronegative and was included in the group of a few hundred seronegative cohort members. Every donor gave a peripheral blood sample, and the peripheral blood mononuclear cells from that sample were used for TCR beta sequencing. The Qiagen DNeasy Blood Extraction Kit was used to extract genomic DNA from the blood cell samples. V loses 6 bases, J loses 2 bases, and the germline ends lie 14 bases apart. The cysteine opens and the phenylalanine closes a CDR3 of 15 amino acids. Only CDR3 DNA remains: 45 bases, in frame from the first base. CDR1 and CDR2 were assigned from the germline V gene (reference sequence) as MNHEY and SMNVEV.

This receptor was obtained from a man aged 25-45 years in good health and CMV-seronegative. The rearrangement combines TRBV27 with TRBJ1-5; the D gene is unclear. The sample taken for sequencing was PBMCs. The DNA is TGTGCCAGCAGCCACTCGGGTAAGGGCAATCAGCCCCAGCATTTT. Translation gives CASSHSGKGNQPQHF.